A selection of T cell receptor beta chains follows, all from one sample in a study of graft-versus-host responses after intestinal transplantation. Sequenced by immunoSEQ multiplex PCR; TCRdb stores in-frame clones only, minus some. The sample has about 100,000 clones, roughly 89% seen once. These TCRs' antigens remain unknown. Sequences were derived from unstimulated CD4+ T cells sorted from spleen or lymph node cells, sampled before transplant. These receptors came from a human donor who was the organ donor for an intestinal transplant. Both conserved end residues are part of each CDR3. Fields, in order: J gene, D gene, clone size, V gene, CDR3 DNA, CDR3 protein. A D gene is named only where the DNA matches it firmly. The size of a clone is reported for some rows only, either as once, few or many, or as a class for expanded clones.

J: TRBJ1-2; D: TRBD1; size: .; V: TRBV5-4; DNA: TGTGCCAGCAGCACCGGGACAGGGGTTGGCTACACCTTC; CDR3: CASSTGTGVGYTF
J: TRBJ1-6; D: TRBD1; size: .; V: TRBV7-2; DNA: TGTGCCAGCAGCCGCCTTGGACAGGGTAATTCACCCCTCCACTTT; CDR3: CASSRLGQGNSPLHF
J: TRBJ1-1; D: .; size: .; V: TRBV5-1; DNA: TGCGCCAGCAGCTTTAAGCGGGAACGTGGCACTGAAGCTTTCTTT; CDR3: CASSFKRERGTEAFF
J: TRBJ2-7; D: TRBD2; size: .; V: TRBV2; DNA: TGTGCCAGCCGTGGGGGGGTGGCTCGGGGGGAGCAGTACTTC; CDR3: CASRGGVARGEQYF
J: TRBJ2-1; D: TRBD2; size: .; V: TRBV7-7; DNA: TGTGCCAGCAGCTTAGTTGCGGGGGGGCCCAATGAGCAGTTCTTC; CDR3: CASSLVAGGPNEQFF
J: TRBJ1-2; D: .; size: once; V: TRBV4-2; DNA: TGTGCCAGCAGCCAAGATCGCACAGACTATGGCTACACCTTC; CDR3: CASSQDRTDYGYTF
J: TRBJ2-1; D: .; size: .; V: TRBV10-1; DNA: TGCGCCAGCAGTGAGTCGATGGCAAGCTCCTACAATGAGCAGTTCTTC; CDR3: CASSESMASSYNEQFF
J: TRBJ2-1; D: TRBD2; size: .; V: TRBV19; DNA: TGTGCCAGTAGTAGCGGGGGGAGCTCCTACAATGAGCAGTTCTTC; CDR3: CASSSGGSSYNEQFF
J: TRBJ1-5; D: TRBD1; size: .; V: TRBV7-8; DNA: TGTGCCAGCACCCCTAGGGGACAGGGCACTCCCCACCAGCCCCAGCATTTT; CDR3: CASTPRGQGTPHQPQHF
J: TRBJ2-1; D: TRBD2; size: once; V: TRBV10-1; DNA: TGCGCCAGCAGTGAATGGGGGGGGTCCTACAATGAGCAGTTCTTC; CDR3: CASSEWGGSYNEQFF
J: TRBJ2-7; D: TRBD2; size: .; V: TRBV18; DNA: TGTGCCAGCTCACCCACCGGAGCAAAGGTGTTAGCGGGGGAGCAGTACTTC; CDR3: CASSPTGAKVLAGEQYF
J: TRBJ1-6; D: TRBD1; size: .; V: TRBV28; DNA: TGTGCCAGTCTAAGGACAGGGCCCCTTAATTCACCCCTCCACTTT; CDR3: CASLRTGPLNSPLHF
J: TRBJ1-5; D: .; size: .; V: TRBV5-5; DNA: TGTGCCAGCAGCTGGGAGGGCCACATCTCCGGTCAGCCCCAGCATTTT; CDR3: CASSWEGHISGQPQHF
J: TRBJ2-4; D: .; size: .; V: TRBV4-2; DNA: TGTGCCAGCAGCCAAGATGGAGGGGCTTTTAGGTACTTC; CDR3: CASSQDGGAFRYF
J: TRBJ1-2; D: .; size: .; V: TRBV11-2; DNA: TGTGCCAGCAGCTTTGGATGGAGGGACTATGGCTACACCTTC; CDR3: CASSFGWRDYGYTF
J: TRBJ2-7; D: .; size: .; V: TRBV6-1; DNA: TGTGCCAGCAGTGTAAGCAGGGGATCCCCCTACGAGCAGTACTTC; CDR3: CASSVSRGSPYEQYF
J: TRBJ2-7; D: .; size: .; V: TRBV7-3; DNA: TGTGCCAGCAGCTTAACGACAGGTTACGAGCAGTACTTC; CDR3: CASSLTTGYEQYF
J: TRBJ2-5; D: .; size: .; V: TRBV20-1; DNA: TGCAGTGCTAAAGGCGGAGAGACCCAGTACTTC; CDR3: CSAKGGETQYF
J: TRBJ1-1; D: .; size: .; V: TRBV7-9; DNA: TGTGCCAGCAGCGGCCCGGACAGCCTGAACACTGAAGCTTTCTTC; CDR3: CASSGPDSLNTEAFF
J: TRBJ2-5; D: TRBD1; size: .; V: TRBV5-1; DNA: TGCGCCAGCAGCTTGACTAGGGGGCGCGGAGAGACCCAGTACTTC; CDR3: CASSLTRGRGETQYF
J: TRBJ2-7; D: .; size: .; V: TRBV19; DNA: TGTGCCAGTAGCACCACGGCGGGGAGCGAGCAGTACTTC; CDR3: CASSTTAGSEQYF
J: TRBJ2-1; D: TRBD2; size: once; V: TRBV4-3; DNA: TGCGCCAGCAGCCGGACTAGCGGGGGCACCTCCTACAATGAGCAGTTCTTC; CDR3: CASSRTSGGTSYNEQFF
J: TRBJ2-5; D: .; size: .; V: TRBV4-2; DNA: TGTGCCAGCAGCCGAGAGGGGAGACTCTACCAAGAGACCCAGTACTTC; CDR3: CASSREGRLYQETQYF
J: TRBJ2-3; D: .; size: .; V: TRBV7-3; DNA: TGTGCCAGCAGCTTAGATGCCTGGGCGGGGGCAACAGATACGCAGTATTTT; CDR3: CASSLDAWAGATDTQYF
J: TRBJ2-1; D: .; size: .; V: TRBV5-6; DNA: TGTGCCAGCAGCAACAGGGACAATGAGCAGTTCTTC; CDR3: CASSNRDNEQFF
J: TRBJ2-7; D: .; size: .; V: TRBV7-2; DNA: TGTGCCAGCAGCTTAGCCGGGACAACCTACGAGCAGTACTTC; CDR3: CASSLAGTTYEQYF
J: TRBJ1-6; D: TRBD1; size: .; V: TRBV4-2; DNA: TGTGCCAGCAGCGCAAACAGGGGGCTGGGGAATTCACCCCTCCACTTT; CDR3: CASSANRGLGNSPLHF
J: TRBJ2-7; D: TRBD2; size: .; V: TRBV5-1; DNA: TGCGCCAGCAGCTTGGATAGCGGGAGTTCCTACGAGCAGTACTTC; CDR3: CASSLDSGSSYEQYF
J: TRBJ1-3; D: .; size: .; V: TRBV7-2; DNA: TGTGCCAGCAGCTTAAGTGGCAGGGCTGGAAACACCATATATTTT; CDR3: CASSLSGRAGNTIYF
J: TRBJ1-5; D: TRBD1; size: few; V: TRBV6-6; DNA: TGTGCCAGCAGTTCGACAGGGACCCAGCCCCAGCATTTT; CDR3: CASSSTGTQPQHF